This T cell receptor (beta chain) was obtained from a study of shared clonotypes between healthy human individuals. Study-wide results and caveats: Naive CD4 clonotypes overlapped across a few donors at about 5.3%. Donors were few, which limited the genetic and exposure-history diversity represented. Naive subsets, compared against memory subsets, generally had larger estimated richness values.

Data came from immunoSEQ multiplex PCR; TCRdb stores just in-frame clones and leaves some out. The sample records approximately 1.4 million clones, roughly 98% being singletons. The donors were all Caucasian adults (living in Nashville, Tennessee). As concerns this clone: Its antigen is unknown.

The CDR3 spans 16 residues. V was clipped by 0 bases and J by 4 bases, with 15 bases between them. Germline assignment: CDR1 LNHNV and CDR2 YYDKDF (reference sequence). The receptor's source is a man between 25 and 39 years old in good health. The genes are TRBV15 and TRBJ1-2; D is possibly TRBD1 (6 bases). Sequencing was performed on naive CD4+ T cells sorted from blood. Stated subset: CD45RA+ positively selected. The CDR3 spells CATSRDRAGAAYGYTF. The CDR3 DNA reads TGTGCCACCAGCAGAGATAGGGCAGGGGCGGCCTATGGCTACACCTTC.